This record concerns one T cell receptor (beta chain) sequence. These data are taken from a study of blood T cell repertoires in COVID-19. In the study overall: There were acute and convalescent COVID-19 samples, and they came from the United States, Italy and Spain. The analysed material was cDNA or gDNA that came from T cells, B-cell-depleted T cells, or PBMCs.

Between the trimmed V and J ends, which lost 4 bases and 1 base, there was a span of 9 bases. CDR1 SGDLS and CDR2 YYNGEE come from the germline V gene. The CDR3 length is 14 residues. Authors' analysis steps: For nucleated cells, counts were estimated from reference gene primer amplification. Assay: immunoSEQ multiplex PCR; the TCRdb copy retains only in-frame clones and omits some. Clone size and V and J calls were adopted from that table, with D and trimming inferred from the DNA. The repertoire holds over 30,000 clones, with approximately 82% as singletons. The chain has TRBV9 and TRBJ1-3; no clear D gene. Sequencing was performed on peripheral blood. The sequence was obtained from a man older than 75 with active or convalescent COVID-19. The CDR3 region has the DNA TGTGCCAGCAGCACCCCCGGTTCTGGAAACACCATATATTTT. It is translated as CASSTPGSGNTIYF.